The text below deals with one TCR beta chain. Its cognate antigen is unknown. The sample originates from a study of response to subunit inactivated influenza vaccine. TCRdb used MiXCR to reprocess the RT-PCR reads, holding one entry per CDR3 protein. This table holds 250,000 to 350,000 distinct CDR3 sequences, about 20% found once. Overall study results and limits: Each seasonal influenza vaccination recruits few new T cells, the authors suggested.

The CDR3 has 17 residues. The germline CDR1 and CDR2 sequences are SGDLS and YYNGEE. The germline V and J ends were trimmed by 4 bases and 10 bases, with 27 bases remaining between them. The TCR was taken from a man aged 50-75 years who received an inactivated influenza vaccine. The chain couples TRBV9 to TRBJ2-1, with D perhaps TRBD2 (5 bases). Material: PBMCs from blood, obtained roughly 20 months after vaccination. The CDR3 protein is CASSLGDGMGVYQEQFF. The CDR3 nucleotides are TGTGCCAGCAGCCTCGGCGACGGGATGGGCGTATATCAGGAGCAGTTCTTC.